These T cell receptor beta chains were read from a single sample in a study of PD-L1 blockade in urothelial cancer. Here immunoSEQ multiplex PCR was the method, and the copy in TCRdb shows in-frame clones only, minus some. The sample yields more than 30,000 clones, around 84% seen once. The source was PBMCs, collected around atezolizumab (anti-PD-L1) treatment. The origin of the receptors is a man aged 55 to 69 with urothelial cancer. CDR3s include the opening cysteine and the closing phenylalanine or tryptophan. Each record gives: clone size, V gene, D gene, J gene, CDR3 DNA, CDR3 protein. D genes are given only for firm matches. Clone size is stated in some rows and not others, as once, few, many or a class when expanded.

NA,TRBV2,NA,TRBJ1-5,TGTGCCAGCAGCCGCGATAGCAATCAGCCCCAGCATTTT,CASSRDSNQPQHF
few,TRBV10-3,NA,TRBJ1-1,TGTGCCATCAGTGAGTCAGAGGGACTCACTGAAGCTTTCTTT,CAISESEGLTEAFF
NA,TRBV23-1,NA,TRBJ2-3,TGCGCCAGCAGTCCCCTAAGTAACACAGGGCGCACAGATACGCAGTATTTT,CASSPLSNTGRTDTQYF
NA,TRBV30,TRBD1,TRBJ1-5,TGTGCCTGGAAACCCTGGACAGGGCCCAATCAGCCCCAGCATTTT,CAWKPWTGPNQPQHF
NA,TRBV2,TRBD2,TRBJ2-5,TGTGCCAGCAGAAGGGGACTAGCGGGGGGGGGACCGAACCAAGAGACCCAGTACTTC,CASRRGLAGGGPNQETQYF
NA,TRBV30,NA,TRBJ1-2,TGTGCCTGGACTCGGGTGGCCTTGTATGGCTACACCTTC,CAWTRVALYGYTF
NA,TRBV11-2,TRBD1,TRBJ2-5,TGTGCCAGCAGCTTGTACAGGGGGCAAGAGACCCAGTACTTC,CASSLYRGQETQYF
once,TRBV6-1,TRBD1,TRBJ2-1,TGTGCCAGCAATGAACGGGGACAGGGGTTCTATGAGCAGTTCTTC,CASNERGQGFYEQFF
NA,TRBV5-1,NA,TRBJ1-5,TGCGCCAGCAGCATTGGCGGGCAGGGGTATCAGCCCCAGCATTTT,CASSIGGQGYQPQHF
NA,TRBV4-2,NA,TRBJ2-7,TGTGCCAGCAGCCAAGATAGGCTAGCGCTTCCCTACGAGCAGTACTTC,CASSQDRLALPYEQYF
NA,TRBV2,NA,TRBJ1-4,TGTGCCAGCACCTTATTAACAGGGGAAAAACTGTTTTTT,CASTLLTGEKLFF
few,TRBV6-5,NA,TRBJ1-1,TGTGCCAGTCAGAAGAACACTGAAGCTTTCTTT,CASQKNTEAFF
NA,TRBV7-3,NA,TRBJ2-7,TGTGCCAGCAGCTTAGTGGGCGGGGGCACCTACGAGCAGTACTTC,CASSLVGGGTYEQYF
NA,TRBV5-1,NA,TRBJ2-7,TGCGCCAGCAGCTCCAGACCGGGTGCCTACGAGCAGTACTTC,CASSSRPGAYEQYF
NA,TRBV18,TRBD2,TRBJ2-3,TGTGCCAGCTTACCTCCGGGACTAGCGGGGGGCACAGATACGCAGTATTTT,CASLPPGLAGGTDTQYF
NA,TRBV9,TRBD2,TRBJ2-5,TGTGCCAGCGGGATAGGGGAGACTAGCGGGAGAGAGACCCAGTACTTC,CASGIGETSGRETQYF
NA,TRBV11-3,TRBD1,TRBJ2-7,TGTGCCAGCAGCTTAGGGGACAGCTCCTACGAGCAGTACTTC,CASSLGDSSYEQYF
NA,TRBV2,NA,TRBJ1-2,TGTGCCAGGGAGAACTATGGCTACACCTTC,CARENYGYTF
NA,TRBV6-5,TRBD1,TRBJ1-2,TGTGCCAGCAGTTACGTCGACAGGGTGGATGGCTACACCTTC,CASSYVDRVDGYTF
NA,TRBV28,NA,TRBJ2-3,TGTGCCAGCCCCCCGTCCTGGACAGTGAGCACAGATACGCAGTATTTT,CASPPSWTVSTDTQYF
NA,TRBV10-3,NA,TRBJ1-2,TGTGCCATCAGGTCTTACAGCCAAAACCCTAACTATGGCTACACCTTC,CAIRSYSQNPNYGYTF
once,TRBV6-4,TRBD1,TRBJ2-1,TGTGCCAGCAGTGAAGAAGGGGGCAAGAACAATGAGCAGTTCTTC,CASSEEGGKNNEQFF
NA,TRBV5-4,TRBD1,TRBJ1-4,TGTGCCAGCAGCTTGGGAGGACAGGGAGGTCCTAATGAAAAACTGTTTTTT,CASSLGGQGGPNEKLFF
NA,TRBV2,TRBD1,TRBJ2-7,TGTGCCAGCAGCGAAGGACAGGGCTTATACGAGCAGTACTTC,CASSEGQGLYEQYF
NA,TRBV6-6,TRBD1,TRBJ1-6,TGTGCCAGCAGTTCGACAACAGGGGAATCACCCCTCCACTTT,CASSSTTGESPLHF
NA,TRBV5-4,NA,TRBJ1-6,TGTGCCAGCAGCGGAGGGACGGAATATAATTCACCCCTCCACTTT,CASSGGTEYNSPLHF
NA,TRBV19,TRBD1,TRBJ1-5,TGTGCCAGTACCATTATACGGACAGGGTTGAGGGGGCAGCCCCAGCATTTT,CASTIIRTGLRGQPQHF
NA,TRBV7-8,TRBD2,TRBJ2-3,TGTGCCAGCAGCTTAGATGGGGGGGTAGCGGTACGTTTTGATTTT,CASSLDGGVAVRFDF
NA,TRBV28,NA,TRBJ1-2,TGTGCCAGCAGGTCCCCAGCTAACTATGGCTACACCTTC,CASRSPANYGYTF
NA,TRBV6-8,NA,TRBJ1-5,NA,CASSTSGHWRSNQPQHF
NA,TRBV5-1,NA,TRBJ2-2,TGCGCCAGCAGCTTGGAAGGAGCGGCCGGGGAGCTGTTTTTT,CASSLEGAAGELFF
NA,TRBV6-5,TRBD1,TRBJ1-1,TGTGCCAGCAGAATTCAGGGGGCCGTCACTGAAGCTTTCTTT,CASRIQGAVTEAFF
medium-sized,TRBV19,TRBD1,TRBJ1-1,TGTGCCAGTAGTCCTCCATGGACAGGGTTGAACCCTGAAGCTTTCTTT,CASSPPWTGLNPEAFF
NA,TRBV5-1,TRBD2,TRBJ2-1,TGCGCCAGCAGCCCTGGGTTAGCGGGAGTGAATGAGCAGTTCTTC,CASSPGLAGVNEQFF
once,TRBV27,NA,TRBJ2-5,TGTGCCAGCAGTTCCTACGCGTCGGAGACCCAGTACTTC,CASSSYASETQYF
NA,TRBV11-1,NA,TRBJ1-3,TGTGCCAGCAGCCGCACAGACTCTGGAAACACCATATATTTT,CASSRTDSGNTIYF
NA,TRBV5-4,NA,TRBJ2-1,TGTGCCAGCAGCTGGGACAAACCGGGCAGGGTGTTCTTC,CASSWDKPGRVFF
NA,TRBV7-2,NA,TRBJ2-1,TGTGCCAGCAGCCCTGGGCGTAACTACAATGAGCAGTTCTTC,CASSPGRNYNEQFF
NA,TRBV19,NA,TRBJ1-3,TGTGCCAGTAGTCCCCCCGGTGGAAACACCATATATTTT,CASSPPGGNTIYF
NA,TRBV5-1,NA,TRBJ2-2,TGCGCCAGCAGCTTGTCAGGATCCGGGGAGCTGTTTTTT,CASSLSGSGELFF
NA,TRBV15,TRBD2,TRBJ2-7,TGTGCCACCGGGATTAGACTAGCGGGAGAACTGAGGCGGTCCGAGCAGTACTTC,CATGIRLAGELRRSEQYF
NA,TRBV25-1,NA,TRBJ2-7,TGTGCCAGCAGTGAATCACGAACAGGCGAAGCTTACGAGCAGTACTTC,CASSESRTGEAYEQYF
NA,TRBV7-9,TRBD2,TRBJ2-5,TGTGCCAGCAGATCCTGGGTGGGAGGGGAAGAGACCCAGTACTTC,CASRSWVGGEETQYF
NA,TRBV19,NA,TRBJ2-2,TGTGCCAGTAGTAAGGACGACAGGATCTACACCGGGGAGCTGTTTTTT,CASSKDDRIYTGELFF
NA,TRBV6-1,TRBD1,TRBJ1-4,TGTGCCAGCACCTCCCACAGGGGGCGTGGGGAAAAACTGTTTTTT,CASTSHRGRGEKLFF
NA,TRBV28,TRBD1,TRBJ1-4,TGTGCCAGCAGTCCGGCCGACAGGGCTGCTAATGAAAAACTGTTTTTT,CASSPADRAANEKLFF
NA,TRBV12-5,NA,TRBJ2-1,TGTGCTAGTGGTTTGGCGGGACTCCTGAGCTCCTACAATGAGCAGTTCTTC,CASGLAGLLSSYNEQFF
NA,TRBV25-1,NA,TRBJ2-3,TGTGCCAGCAGTGCGACAAGCCCTTACACAGATACGCAGTATTTT,CASSATSPYTDTQYF
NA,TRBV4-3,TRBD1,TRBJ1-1,TGCGCCAGCAGCCTCTCCACAGGGGGATGGACTGAAGCTTTCTTT,CASSLSTGGWTEAFF
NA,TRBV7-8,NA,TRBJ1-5,TGTGCCAGCAGCTTGCCAGCAGGCGGGGTAAGCAATCAGCCCCAGCATTTT,CASSLPAGGVSNQPQHF
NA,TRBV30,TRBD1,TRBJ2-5,TGTGCCTGGAGTGCCCATAGACAGGGTGTGGAGACCCAGTACTTC,CAWSAHRQGVETQYF
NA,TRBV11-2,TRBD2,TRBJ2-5,TGTGCCAGCAGCGGCGGACTAGCGGGGGGTTCAGGGACCCAGTACTTC,CASSGGLAGGSGTQYF
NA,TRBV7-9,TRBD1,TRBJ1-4,TGTGCCAGCAGGGGAGGACAGGCGCCTAATGAAAAACTGTTTTTT,CASRGGQAPNEKLFF
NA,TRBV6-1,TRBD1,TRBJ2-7,TGCAGCTCCACCGACCCGGGACAGACCTACGAGCAGTACTTC,CSSTDPGQTYEQYF
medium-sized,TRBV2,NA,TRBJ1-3,TGTGCCAGCAGTGAAGCGCTTCCACAGGCTGCCTCTGGAAACACCATATATTTT,CASSEALPQAASGNTIYF
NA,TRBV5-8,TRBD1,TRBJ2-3,TGTGCCAGCAGCCAAGGACAGGGGCCTAGCACAGATACGCAGTATTTT,CASSQGQGPSTDTQYF
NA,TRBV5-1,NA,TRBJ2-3,TGCGCCAGCAGCTACTATCAAAGCACAGATACGCAGTATTTT,CASSYYQSTDTQYF
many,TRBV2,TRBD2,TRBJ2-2,TGTGCCAGCAGGTCGGAAGGTGGACTAGCGGGGAACACCGGGGAGCTGTTTTTT,CASRSEGGLAGNTGELFF